This T cell receptor beta chain derives from a study of cytomegalovirus exposure and HLA in healthy donors. General study results and limits: Cytomegalovirus association was listed for 150 to 200 TCR beta chains.

CDR3 size: 15 residues. CDR1 and CDR2 (germline): SGHNT, YENEEA. The V end lost 1 base, the J end lost 1 base, and 10 bases lay between the germline ends. The table came from immunoSEQ multiplex PCR; TCRdb's copy has only in-frame clones and leaves some out. The sample shows under 200,000 clones, nearly 90% of them seen only once. This clone occurred a few times. The antigen is not known. The sequenced material came from PBMCs. The TCR originated in a woman aged 18-35 years in good health and CMV-seropositive. This chain connects TRBV11-3 to TRBJ1-1; perhaps TRBD1 as D (6 bases). Here the CDR3 DNA reads TGTGCCAGCAGCTTAGCGGGACACTGGAACACTGAAGCTTTCTTT. Encoded protein: CASSLAGHWNTEAFF.